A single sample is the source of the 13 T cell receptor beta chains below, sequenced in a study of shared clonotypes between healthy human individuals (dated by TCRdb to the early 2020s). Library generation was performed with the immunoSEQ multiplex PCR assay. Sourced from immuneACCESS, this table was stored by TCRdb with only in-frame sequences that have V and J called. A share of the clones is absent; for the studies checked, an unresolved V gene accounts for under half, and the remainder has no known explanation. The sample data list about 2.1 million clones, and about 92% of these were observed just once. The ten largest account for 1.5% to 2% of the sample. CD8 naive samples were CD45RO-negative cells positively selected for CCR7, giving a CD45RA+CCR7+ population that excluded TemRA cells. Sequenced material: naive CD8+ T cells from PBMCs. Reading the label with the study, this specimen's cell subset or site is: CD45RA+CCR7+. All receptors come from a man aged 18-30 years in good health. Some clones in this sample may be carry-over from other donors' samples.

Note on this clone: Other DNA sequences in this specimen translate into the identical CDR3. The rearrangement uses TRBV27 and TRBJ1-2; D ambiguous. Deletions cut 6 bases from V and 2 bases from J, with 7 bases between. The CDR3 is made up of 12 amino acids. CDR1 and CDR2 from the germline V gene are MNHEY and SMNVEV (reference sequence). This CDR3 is CASSSGNYGYTF. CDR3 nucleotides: TGTGCCAGCAGCTCAGGAAACTATGGCTACACCTTC.

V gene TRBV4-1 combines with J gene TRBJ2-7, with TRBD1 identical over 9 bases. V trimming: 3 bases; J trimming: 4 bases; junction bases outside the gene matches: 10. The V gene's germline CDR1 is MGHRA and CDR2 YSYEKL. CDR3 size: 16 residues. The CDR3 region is CASSHSNSGQGYEQYF. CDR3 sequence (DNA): TGCGCCAGCAGCCATTCCAACTCGGGACAGGGTTACGAGCAGTACTTC.

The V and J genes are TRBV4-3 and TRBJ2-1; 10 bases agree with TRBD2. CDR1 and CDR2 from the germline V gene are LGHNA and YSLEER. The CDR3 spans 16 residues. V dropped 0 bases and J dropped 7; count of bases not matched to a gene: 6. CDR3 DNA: TGCGCCAGCAGCCAAGATAGGGGACTAGCGACGAATGAGCAGTTCTTC. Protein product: CASSQDRGLATNEQFF.

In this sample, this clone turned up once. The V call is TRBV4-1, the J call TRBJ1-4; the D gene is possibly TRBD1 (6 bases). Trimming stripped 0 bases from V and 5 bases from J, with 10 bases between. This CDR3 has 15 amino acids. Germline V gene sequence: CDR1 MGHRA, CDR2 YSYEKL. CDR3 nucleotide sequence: TGCGCCAGCAGCCAAGAATCCAGGGGAAATGAAAAACTGTTTTTT. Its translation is CASSQESRGNEKLFF.

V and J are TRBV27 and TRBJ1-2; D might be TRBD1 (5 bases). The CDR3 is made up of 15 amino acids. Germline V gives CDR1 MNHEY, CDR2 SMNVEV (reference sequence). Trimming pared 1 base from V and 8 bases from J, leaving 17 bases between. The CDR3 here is CASSLWGEALGGYTF. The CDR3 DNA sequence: TGTGCCAGCAGTTTATGGGGGGAGGCCCTGGGGGGCTACACCTTC.

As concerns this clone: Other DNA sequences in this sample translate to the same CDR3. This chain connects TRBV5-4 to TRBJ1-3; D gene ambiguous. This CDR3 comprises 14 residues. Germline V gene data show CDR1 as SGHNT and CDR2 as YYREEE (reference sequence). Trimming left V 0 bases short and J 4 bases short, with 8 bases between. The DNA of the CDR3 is TGTGCCAGCAGCTTGGACGGCTCCGGAAACACCATATATTTT. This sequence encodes CASSLDGSGNTIYF.

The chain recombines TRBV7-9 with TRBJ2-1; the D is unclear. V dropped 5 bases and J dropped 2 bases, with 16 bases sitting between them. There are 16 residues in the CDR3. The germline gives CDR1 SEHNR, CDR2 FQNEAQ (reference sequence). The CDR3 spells CASSISGPSAYNEQFF. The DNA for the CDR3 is TGTGCCAGCAGCATATCCGGGCCCAGCGCCTACAATGAGCAGTTCTTC.

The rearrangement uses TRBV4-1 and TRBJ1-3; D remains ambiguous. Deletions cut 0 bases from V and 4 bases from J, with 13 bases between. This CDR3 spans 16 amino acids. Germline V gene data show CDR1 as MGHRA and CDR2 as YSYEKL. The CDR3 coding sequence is TGCGCCAGCAGCCAAGATGGGTCGGCGCCGGGAAACACCATATATTTT. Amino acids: CASSQDGSAPGNTIYF.

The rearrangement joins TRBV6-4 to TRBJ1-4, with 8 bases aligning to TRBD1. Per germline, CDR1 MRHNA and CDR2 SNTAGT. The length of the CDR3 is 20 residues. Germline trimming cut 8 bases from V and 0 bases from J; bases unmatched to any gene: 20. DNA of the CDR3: TGTGCCAGCTACAAGGGACAGGCCTTACCTCTTCTAACAACTAATGAAAAACTGTTTTTT. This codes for CASYKGQALPLLTTNEKLFF.

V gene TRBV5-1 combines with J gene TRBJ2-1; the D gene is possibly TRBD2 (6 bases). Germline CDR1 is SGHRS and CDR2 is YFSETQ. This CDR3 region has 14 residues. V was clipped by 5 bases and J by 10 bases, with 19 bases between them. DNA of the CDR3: TGCGCCAGCAGTTCCGGCCTGGGGGGAGACGAGCAGTTCTTC. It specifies CASSSGLGGDEQFF.

The CDR3 coding sequence is TGTGCCAGCTCACCAGACGCTAGCTCCTACGAGCAGTACTTC. Translating it yields CASSPDASSYEQYF. This chain uses TRBV18 with TRBJ2-7; unclear D gene. CDR3 length equals 14 residues. Trimming cost V 2 bases and J 0 bases, with 8 bases left between them. Germline loops: CDR1 KGHSH, CDR2 LQKENI.

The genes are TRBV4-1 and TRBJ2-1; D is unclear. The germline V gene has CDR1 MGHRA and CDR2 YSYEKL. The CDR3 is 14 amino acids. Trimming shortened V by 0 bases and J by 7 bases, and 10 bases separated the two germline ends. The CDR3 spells CASSQDRVDNEQFF. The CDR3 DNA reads TGCGCCAGCAGCCAAGATCGTGTGGATAATGAGCAGTTCTTC.

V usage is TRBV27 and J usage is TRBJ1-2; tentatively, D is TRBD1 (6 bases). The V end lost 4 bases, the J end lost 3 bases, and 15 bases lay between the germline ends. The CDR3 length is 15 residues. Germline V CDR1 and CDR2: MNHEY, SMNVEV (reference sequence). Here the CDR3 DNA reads TGTGCCAGCAGTTCAACAGGGCCAGGCTACTATGGCTACACCTTC. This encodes CASSSTGPGYYGYTF.